The clone carrying this T cell receptor beta chain has a handful of counts. The antigen is unknown. As TCR cDNA was made by 5'RACE template switching, a universal primer site and UMIs were added. TCRdb passed the 5' RACE reads through MiXCR, listing each CDR3 protein once. The data show about 320,000 distinct CDR3 sequences, around 6.8% seen once. The data belong to a study of T cells after yellow fever vaccination. Study-wide results and limits: A secondary response was less intense yet reached its peak sooner, at day 5 versus 15.

The germline V gene encodes CDR1 SGHTA and CDR2 FQGNSA. V lost 3 bases and J lost 6, with 11 bases in between. This CDR3 contains 14 residues. The sample consisted of PBMCs, taken roughly 47 days after the first yellow fever vaccination. The origin of this receptor is a man aged 18 to 35 who received the YFV17D yellow fever vaccine. The chain has TRBV7-2 and TRBJ2-2; no clear D. CDR3: CASSFGPLPGELFF. CDR3 coding DNA: TGTGCCAGCAGCTTCGGTCCTCTCCCCGGGGAGCTGTTTTTT.